This TCR beta chain is from a study of identical twins. Overall study results and limits: Where beta out-of-frame sequences were concerned, excess twin sharing was weaker. The study based its conclusions on cross-sectional statistical analysis and did not follow the same donors. Twin-shared out-of-frame alpha sequences were enriched for low generation probability.

Template switching (which added a universal primer site) was used, and cDNA carried unique molecular identifiers. TCRdb reprocessed the 5' RACE reads with MiXCR, giving one entry per CDR3 protein. The sample lists 420,000 or so distinct CDR3 sequences, approximately 18% occurring once. The CDR3 length is 15 residues. CDR1 SGHKS and CDR2 YYEKEE come from the germline V gene (reference sequence). V shed 4 bases, J shed 6 bases, and the junction held 7 bases outside the gene matches. This clonotype was seen only a few times. Its specificity is unknown. V usage is TRBV5-5 and J usage is TRBJ2-3, with TRBD2 matching 11 bases. Sequencing used naive T cells sorted from blood. The TCR was taken from a man aged 50 to 60 in good health. The CDR3 coding sequence is TGTGCCAGCAGCCCTGGGATAGCGGGGGGGGATACGCAGTATTTT. It yields the protein CASSPGIAGGDTQYF.